This T cell receptor (beta chain) was sequenced during a study of early T cells in non-severe SARS-CoV-2 infection. In germline, CDR1 is SGDLS, CDR2 YYNGEE. This CDR3 region has 14 residues. Trimming shortened V by 0 bases and J by 3 bases, and 10 bases separated the two germline ends. Attachment of unique molecular identifiers was made to individual cDNA molecules. One entry per CDR3 protein, called by TCRdb with MiXCR from the 5' RACE reads. The table includes 90,000 to 130,000 distinct CDR3 sequences, roughly 12% detected once. The receptor comes from an adult who was a healthcare worker with PCR-confirmed SARS-CoV-2 infection or an uninfected control (not recorded which). The material sequenced was whole blood, taken at baseline. The genes are TRBV9 and TRBJ2-7; unclear D gene. For the CDR3, the DNA is TGTGCCAGCAGCGTAGGGGTGGTAGGCTACGAGCAGTACTTC. It encodes CASSVGVVGYEQYF.